This T cell receptor beta chain was identified during a study of early stage breast cancer tumors. Study background: Invasive lobular carcinomas made up four of 12 ER+/PR+/HER2- tumors.

Trimming left V 5 bases short and J 3 bases short, with 8 bases between. CDR1 and CDR2 (germline): SGHTA, FQGNSA. The CDR3 has 13 residues. Worth noting for this clone: Antigen specificity is unknown.

Broader study findings: Most shared enriched TCRB sequences were commonly generated ones.

Each sample had two DNA replicates, approximately 0.52 ug blood or roughly 1.4 ug tissue. The method was immunoSEQ multiplex PCR; TCRdb's version includes in-frame clones alone and lacks a portion of them. The top ten clones hold roughly 1.5% of a sample with about 50,000 clones, about 83% of them seen once. The V and J genes are TRBV7-2 and TRBJ2-1; D call uncertain. This TCR was recovered from a person aged 50-59 years with breast cancer. The specimen was blood. The CDR3 nucleotides read TGTGCCAGCAGCCCCGCCCTCTACAATGAGCAGTTCTTC. Amino acids: CASSPALYNEQFF.